One sample yielded the 11 T cell receptor beta chains listed below, sequenced in a study of CD8+CD57+ T cells in acquired aplastic anemia. It was patients with CD8+CD57+ cell expansion by flow cytometry who were chosen for sequencing. Template material for TCR beta VDJ and CDR3 profiling consisted of genomic DNA. TCRdb called the reads again in MiXCR, with one record for every CDR3 protein. Of 180,000 or so distinct CDR3 sequences in the sample, 47% were seen once. Sequencing was done on a sample of sorted CD4+, CD8+, or CD8+CD57+ T cells (not recorded which) from PBMCs. The receptor source for this set is a human donor with aplastic anemia.

This clonotype was counted many times. The V gene is TRBV6-1, the J gene TRBJ1-2; D call uncertain. This CDR3 is built from 14 residues. Germline CDR1 is MNHNS and CDR2 is SASEGT. V lost 11 bases to trimming and J lost 0 bases, with 16 bases between them. The CDR3 DNA sequence: TGTGCCTCAGCAAGCGGAGAAGCTAACTATGGCTACACCTTC. Its protein is CASASGEANYGYTF.

The chain uses TRBV20-1 and TRBJ1-5; D not resolved. V dropped 6 bases and J dropped 1 base, with 10 bases sitting between them. The CDR3 contains 13 residues. From germline, CDR1 is DFQATT and CDR2 SNEGSKA (reference sequence). In nucleotides, the CDR3 is TGCAGTGCGGGAGCAGACAGCAATCAGCCCCAGCATTTT. It translates to CSAGADSNQPQHF.

This chain joins TRBV24-1 and TRBJ2-5; 10 positions agree with TRBD1. Losses at the gene ends were 1 base for V and 4 bases for J; bases not matched to a gene: 11. The CDR3 consists of 18 residues. The V gene's germline CDR1 is KGHDR and CDR2 SFDVKD. The CDR3 protein is CATSDFRTGGGLRETQYF. CDR3 nucleotides: TGTGCCACCAGTGATTTCAGGACAGGGGGTGGGCTACGAGAGACCCAGTACTTC.

The gene calls are TRBV10-2 and TRBJ2-1, with 7 bases lining up with TRBD1. The junction had 4 bases not matched to a gene; V was cut back by 3 bases and J by 5 bases. The length of the CDR3 is 14 residues. From germline, CDR1 is WSHSY and CDR2 SAAADI. Here the CDR3 reads CASSDQTGNNEQFF. CDR3 nucleotide sequence: TGCGCCAGCAGTGACCAGACAGGGAACAATGAGCAGTTCTTC.

Note on this clonotype: A much bigger clone sits one base away, suggesting this may be a read error. This sequence joins TRBV6-1 and TRBJ1-2, with D perhaps matching TRBD1 (5 bases). Trimming left V 11 bases short and J 3 bases short, with 16 bases between. CDR3 length equals 13 residues. The germline V gene has CDR1 MNHNS and CDR2 SASEGT. CDR3 sequence reads: CAGLTGTHYGYTF. CDR3 coding DNA: TGTGCCGGCCTTACCGGGACGCACTATGGCTACACCTTC.

With respect to this clonotype: No conserved phenylalanine or tryptophan ends this CDR3, so it is likely a read error. The chain links TRBV5-1 to TRBJ1-1; 7 nucleotides line up with TRBD1. CDR3 length: 14 residues. Looked up from germline, CDR1 is SGHRS and CDR2 is YFSETQ. V was pared by 0 bases and J by 2 bases, with 1 base of the junction left unmatched. The CDR3 DNA reads as TGCGCCAGCAGCTTGGACAGGGGAAACACTGAAGCTTTCCTT. Translation gives CASSLDRGNTEAFL.

The V and J genes are TRBV19 and TRBJ2-4; 16 bases agree with TRBD2. The germline V gene encodes CDR1 LNHDA and CDR2 SQIVND (reference sequence). The junction had 3 bases not matched to a gene; V was cut back by 4 bases and J by 15 bases. The CDR3 is 13 residues long. DNA of the CDR3: TGTGCCAGTAGTACGGGACTAGCGGGAGGGCCGTACTTC. Amino acid sequence: CASSTGLAGGPYF.

The rearrangement joins TRBV19 to TRBJ1-2, with D unclear. V shed 5 bases and J shed 2 bases, with 6 bases lying between them. The germline gives CDR1 LNHDA, CDR2 SQIVND (reference sequence). This CDR3 spans 12 amino acids. Here the CDR3 reads CASSQRNYGYTF. CDR3 nucleotide sequence: TGTGCCAGTAGTCAGAGAAACTATGGCTACACCTTC.

This clonotype was counted only a few times. The chain combines TRBV18 with TRBJ2-7; 7 bases agree with TRBD1. The CDR3 length is 15 residues. With 0 bases clipped from V and 6 bases from J, the junction kept 8 bases outside the gene matches. CDR1 and CDR2 (germline): KGHSH, LQKENI. The CDR3 coding sequence is TGTGCCAGCTCACCACCGGTGACAGGGCCTTCCGAGCAGTACTTC. Its protein is CASSPPVTGPSEQYF.

This clonotype was seen repeatedly, ten times or more. The J gene is TRBJ1-6, the V gene TRBV3-1; D is ambiguous. In germline, CDR1 is LGHDT, CDR2 YNNKEL (reference sequence). This CDR3 is built from 15 residues. V dropped 6 bases and J dropped 11 bases, with 20 bases sitting between them. The CDR3 spells CASRAGVLGATPLHF. CDR3 nucleotide sequence: TGTGCCAGCAGGGCCGGGGTCTTGGGCGCGACACCCCTCCACTTT.

There are many counts of this clonotype. V is TRBV2 and J is TRBJ1-6; D is perhaps TRBD1 (5 bases). Trimming left V 6 bases short and J 9 bases short, with 12 bases between. CDR1 SNHLY and CDR2 FYNNEI come from the germline V gene. This CDR3 has 13 residues. This chain's CDR3 is CASRTGAGSPLHF. Written as DNA, the CDR3 is TGTGCCAGCAGAACCGGGGCTGGTTCACCCCTCCACTTT. Complete variable domain (other parts from reference TRBV2 and TRBJ1-6): EPEVTQTPSHQVTQMGQEVILRCVPISNHLYFYWYRQILGQKVEFLVSFYNNEISEKSEIFDDQFSVERPDGSNFTLKIRSTKLEDSAMYFCASRTGAGSPLHFGNGTRLTVT.